Following are 27 T cell receptor beta chains from one sample sequenced in a study of neurological immune-mediated disorders. TCRdb recomputed calls from the 5' RACE reads with MiXCR, one row per CDR3 protein. The profile shows about 19,000 distinct CDR3 sequences, approximately 7.8% of them singletons. Sequencing used CD8+ T cells from blood. Receptor source: a woman aged 30 to 39 with HTLV-1-associated myelopathy (HAM/TSP).

This clonotype was recorded many times. The V and J genes are TRBV25-1 and TRBJ2-7, with a weak D call TRBD2 (6 bases). Trimming left V 1 base short and J 6 bases short, with 10 bases between. The CDR3 extends over 13 amino acids. Germline assignment: CDR1 MGHDK and CDR2 SYGVNS. CDR3 region: CASSELLAGEQYF. In nucleotides, the CDR3 is TGTGCCAGCAGTGAATTACTAGCAGGCGAGCAGTACTTC.

The sample holds many counts of this clonotype. V is TRBV3-1 and J is TRBJ2-3; 7 bases are shared with TRBD2. This CDR3 has 15 amino acids. CDR1 and CDR2 (germline): LGHDT, YNNKEL (reference sequence). V shed 3 bases and J 4 bases; nucleotides not matched to a gene: 7. CDR3 bases: TGTGCCAGCAGCCAGGACCGACTAGCCGCAGATACGCAGTATTTT. This gives the protein CASSQDRLAADTQYF.

This clonotype is classed as medium-sized. The chain recombines TRBV20-1 with TRBJ2-1, with 8 bases fitting TRBD1. This CDR3 comprises 14 residues. The J segment lost 9 bases and the V segment lost 5 bases, leaving 12 bases of the junction unmatched. Germline V gene lookup returns CDR1 DFQATT and CDR2 SNEGSKA (reference sequence). The CDR3 DNA is TGCAGTGCTGCCGGGGCGACAGGGGAAATTGAGCAGTTCTTC. It yields the protein CSAAGATGEIEQFF.

This clonotype has at least ten counts. The chain links TRBV14 to TRBJ2-2; D gene uncertain. The germline V gene has CDR1 SGHDN and CDR2 FVKESK. V shed 1 base and J shed 6 bases, with 6 bases lying between them. The CDR3 is 13 amino acids. The CDR3 DNA sequence: TGTGCCAGCAGCCAAGTAAGGGCCGGGGAGCTGTTTTTT. Translating it yields CASSQVRAGELFF.

This clonotype was recorded many times. This sequence joins TRBV6-1 and TRBJ2-1; D gene unclear. The germline CDR1 and CDR2 sequences are MNHNS and SASEGT. V lost 6 bases and J lost 16, with 25 bases in between. The CDR3 runs 14 residues. CDR3: CASRTLTTLPNYFF. CDR3 bases: TGTGCCAGCAGGACCCTCACTACTCTACCAAACTATTTCTTC.

This clonotype was counted ten times or more. The CDR3 DNA reads as TGCAGTGCTAGAGATTTGGGGCAGGGATATACTGAAGCTTTCTTT. Translating gives CSARDLGQGYTEAFF. J is TRBJ1-1 and V is TRBV20-1; weak D call: TRBD1 (5 bases). The CDR3 covers 15 residues. The V gene lost 0 bases and the J gene lost 5 bases, with 16 bases spanning the gap. Germline loops: CDR1 DFQATT, CDR2 SNEGSKA (reference sequence).

Comments on this clonotype: This likely comes from a read error, as the CDR3 has no conserved phenylalanine or tryptophan at its end. The limits of the CDR3 on the DNA are not certain, so only TCRdb's listed CDR3 is given. The chain carries TRBV14 and TRBJ1-1. The CDR3 sequence runs 12 residues, both termini included. Germline values: CDR1 SGHDN, CDR2 FVKESK. CDR3 protein: CASSQSYTEAIV.

In this sample, this clonotype turned up many times. J is TRBJ2-1 and V is TRBV6-9; TRBD1 agrees at 9 bases. This CDR3 region has 14 residues. Germline V lookup: CDR1 MNHGY, CDR2 SVAAGI. After removal of 9 bases from V and 7 bases from J, the junction contained 10 bases not matched to a gene. The CDR3 region has the DNA TGTGCCAGTAGCCGGGACAGGGCAGAAAATGAGCAGTTCTTC. This encodes CASSRDRAENEQFF.

This clonotype was counted many times. The chain combines TRBV5-1 with TRBJ1-1, with D unclear. The CDR3 consists of 13 residues. Germline V lookup: CDR1 SGHRS, CDR2 YFSETQ. With 1 base removed from V and 6 bases from J, the gap between germline ends came to 10 bases. DNA for the CDR3: TGCGCCAGCAGCTTGACCGCTGGGCCTGAAGCTTTCTTT. Encoded protein: CASSLTAGPEAFF. Looking up the rest from reference TRBV5-1 and TRBJ1-1 gives the full variable domain: KAGVTQTPRYLIKTRGQQVTLSCSPISGHRSVSWYQQTPGQGLQFLFEYFSETQRNKGNFPGRFSGRQFSNSRSEMNVSTLELGDSALYLCASSLTAGPEAFFGQGTRLTVV.

Sample share makes this clonotype medium-sized. The CDR3 DNA follows: TGCAGTGCTAGAGATTTGGCCAGCCAAAGACCCCCTTCGACTGAAGCTTTCTTT. Translated, it gives CSARDLASQRPPSTEAFF. The chain uses TRBV20-1 and TRBJ1-1; D gene unclear. The germline CDR1 and CDR2 sequences are DFQATT and SNEGSKA (reference sequence). V was pared by 0 bases and J by 5 bases, with 25 bases between. The CDR3 runs to 18 residues.

This clonotype counts as medium-sized. CDR3 sequence reads: CSVKGFSNQPQHF. Written as DNA, the CDR3 is TGCAGCGTTAAGGGATTTAGCAATCAGCCCCAGCATTTT. The chain employs TRBV29-1 and TRBJ1-5; no reliable D call. Trimming cost V 5 bases and J 0 bases, with 8 bases left between them. The germline CDR1 and CDR2 sequences are SQVTM and ANQGSEA. The length of the CDR3 is 13 residues.

This clonotype was recorded at least ten times. The chain is built from TRBV6-5 and TRBJ1-2; D might be TRBD1 (5 bases). The CDR3 spans 13 residues. CDR1 is MNHEY and CDR2 is SVGAGI in the germline V gene. Trimming took 6 bases from V and 8 from J, leaving 16 bases between them. The CDR3 protein is CASRQGRVKGYTF. The CDR3 nucleotides read TGTGCCAGCAGGCAGGGTCGAGTCAAAGGCTACACCTTC.

This clonotype was recorded many times. The J gene is TRBJ1-5, the V gene TRBV16; D may be TRBD1 (6 bases). The ends were cut back, 2 bases at V and 0 bases at J, with 11 bases in the middle. This CDR3 comprises 16 residues. The germline gives CDR1 KGHSY, CDR2 FQNENV. The CDR3 here is CASSQPDRYSNQPQHF. The CDR3 nucleotides are TGTGCCAGCAGCCAACCCGACAGGTATAGCAATCAGCCCCAGCATTTT.

This clonotype was seen repeatedly, ten times or more. The V call is TRBV7-9, the J call TRBJ2-7, with 7 bases lining up with TRBD1. The CDR3 extends over 13 amino acids. The V gene end was trimmed by 5 bases and the J gene end by 0 bases; junction bases not matched to a gene: 1. The germline V gene has CDR1 SEHNR and CDR2 FQNEAQ (reference sequence). The CDR3 nucleotides are TGTGCCAGCAGCCACAGGGGCTCCTACGAGCAGTACTTC. Its protein product is CASSHRGSYEQYF.

This clonotype was detected many times. This chain joins TRBV27 and TRBJ2-7, with D possibly matching TRBD1 (5 bases). The CDR3 is 14 amino acids. Germline values: CDR1 MNHEY, CDR2 SMNVEV (reference sequence). V gave up 2 bases and J gave up 4 bases, with 12 bases separating them. CDR3 coding DNA: TGTGCCAGCAGTTTAGTCCAGGGTGGGTACGAGCAGTACTTC. Translated, it gives CASSLVQGGYEQYF.

This clonotype showed up many times. The rearrangement links TRBV7-8 to TRBJ2-3; TRBD2 aligns across 11 bases. The germline V gene has CDR1 SGHVS and CDR2 FQNEAQ. The CDR3 runs 16 residues. With V trimmed by 3 bases and J by 4 bases, 6 bases remained unmatched. CDR3 protein: CASSFSGGAGSDTQYF. The DNA for the CDR3 is TGTGCCAGCAGCTTTAGCGGGGGGGCCGGGTCAGATACGCAGTATTTT.

Ten or more counts support this clonotype. V and J are TRBV6-5 and TRBJ2-1, with 9 bases fitting TRBD1. Trimming removed 4 bases from V and 7 bases from J; junction bases left unmatched: 11. CDR3 length: 16 residues. The germline CDR1 and CDR2 sequences are MNHEY and SVGAGI. The CDR3 here is CASSSLTGGSENEQFF. The CDR3 DNA is TGTGCCAGCAGTTCCTTGACAGGGGGTAGCGAGAATGAGCAGTTCTTC.

By share, this clonotype counts as medium-sized. This chain joins TRBV29-1 and TRBJ2-7; maybe TRBD1 (6 bases). Germline V gene lookup returns CDR1 SQVTM and CDR2 ANQGSEA. V was shortened by 7 bases and J by 2 bases, with 18 bases between the two germline ends. The length of the CDR3 is 14 residues. CDR3 sequence (DNA): TGCAGCGGGACCGGGACAAGGGAACCCTACGAGCAGTACTTC. It codes for CSGTGTREPYEQYF.

This clonotype was seen ten or more times. This chain's CDR3 is CASSETGTTNTDTQYF. DNA of the CDR3: TGTGCCAGCAGCGAAACCGGGACGACAAACACAGATACGCAGTATTTT. This chain joins TRBV3-1 and TRBJ2-3; D is possibly TRBD1 or TRBD2 (5 bases each). The CDR3 runs 16 residues. Per the germline V gene, CDR1 is LGHDT and CDR2 is YNNKEL (reference sequence). Trimming cost V 5 bases and J 2 bases, with 17 bases left between them.

This clonotype was counted at least ten times. V and J are TRBV15 and TRBJ2-1; D gene ambiguous. CDR3 size: 15 residues. In germline, CDR1 is LNHNV, CDR2 YYDKDF (reference sequence). Trimming stripped 0 bases from V and 4 bases from J, with 10 bases between. The CDR3 region is CATSRDLGRYNEQFF. CDR3 in DNA: TGTGCCACCAGCAGAGATCTTGGCAGATACAATGAGCAGTTCTTC.

This clonotype was observed at least ten times. The chain links TRBV11-2 to TRBJ2-7; perhaps TRBD2 as D (5 bases). The germline gives CDR1 SGHAT, CDR2 FQNNGV. The V gene lost 3 bases and the J gene lost 2 bases, with 11 bases spanning the gap. This CDR3 region has 14 residues. The CDR3 DNA reads as TGTGCCAGCAGCTTGATAAGACTACCCTACGAGCAGTACTTC. It is translated as CASSLIRLPYEQYF.

This clonotype is judged medium-sized. The rearrangement joins TRBV20-1 to TRBJ2-2, with D perhaps matching TRBD1 (6 bases). The CDR3 has 15 amino acids. The V gene's germline CDR1 is DFQATT and CDR2 SNEGSKA (reference sequence). Between the trimmed V and J ends, which lost 3 bases and 2 bases, there was a span of 13 bases. The CDR3 coding sequence is TGCAGTGCTAGGCCTCAGGGGAGAAACACCGGGGAGCTGTTTTTT. Amino acid sequence: CSARPQGRNTGELFF.

This clonotype has ten or more counts. The chain combines TRBV27 with TRBJ2-5; TRBD1 aligns across 11 bases. The V gene's germline CDR1 is MNHEY and CDR2 SMNVEV (reference sequence). This CDR3 has 18 residues. J was trimmed by 4 bases and V by 6 bases; bases with no gene match: 16. CDR3 bases: TGTGCCAGCAGCCTAGCCCCCGGGACAGGGGGGTTGGGAGAGACCCAGTACTTC. It is translated as CASSLAPGTGGLGETQYF.

This clonotype appeared many times. V and J are TRBV7-9 and TRBJ2-3; 8 bases are a match to TRBD1. The CDR3 is 13 residues long. V gave up 6 bases and J gave up 4 bases; unmatched junction bases: 3. Germline CDR1 is SEHNR and CDR2 is FQNEAQ (reference sequence). The CDR3 protein is CASRRQGSDTQYF. CDR3 coding DNA: TGTGCCAGCAGGAGACAGGGGTCAGATACGCAGTATTTT.

In its sample, this clonotype was seen many times. The chain links TRBV25-1 to TRBJ2-1; 7 nucleotides match TRBD2. The CDR3 is 16 residues long. After removal of 1 base from V and 4 bases from J, the junction contained 7 bases not matched to a gene. CDR1 and CDR2 (germline): MGHDK, SYGVNS. CDR3 sequence (DNA): TGTGCCAGCAGTGAATTTTCGGGGGGAATTTACAATGAGCAGTTCTTC. Protein sequence: CASSEFSGGIYNEQFF.

This clonotype was counted ten times or more. The chain links TRBV5-1 to TRBJ1-1, with TRBD1 matching over 10 bases. The trim removed 0 bases at V and 6 bases at J, leaving 14 bases unmatched. The CDR3 totals 18 residues. The germline V gene has CDR1 SGHRS and CDR2 YFSETQ. The CDR3: CASSLVGTGEFIPAEAFF. The CDR3 nucleotides read TGCGCCAGCAGCTTGGTGGGGACAGGGGAATTTATCCCCGCTGAAGCTTTCTTT.

This clonotype was recorded many times. The chain combines TRBV7-9 with TRBJ2-7, with D perhaps TRBD1 or TRBD2 (5 bases each). The CDR3 contains 16 residues. Germline assignment: CDR1 SEHNR and CDR2 FQNEAQ (reference sequence). The ends were cut back, 5 bases at V and 0 bases at J, with 17 bases in the middle. The CDR3 coding sequence is TGTGCCAGCAGCACCGACACAGGTGGGGGCTCCTACGAGCAGTACTTC. Translating gives CASSTDTGGGSYEQYF.